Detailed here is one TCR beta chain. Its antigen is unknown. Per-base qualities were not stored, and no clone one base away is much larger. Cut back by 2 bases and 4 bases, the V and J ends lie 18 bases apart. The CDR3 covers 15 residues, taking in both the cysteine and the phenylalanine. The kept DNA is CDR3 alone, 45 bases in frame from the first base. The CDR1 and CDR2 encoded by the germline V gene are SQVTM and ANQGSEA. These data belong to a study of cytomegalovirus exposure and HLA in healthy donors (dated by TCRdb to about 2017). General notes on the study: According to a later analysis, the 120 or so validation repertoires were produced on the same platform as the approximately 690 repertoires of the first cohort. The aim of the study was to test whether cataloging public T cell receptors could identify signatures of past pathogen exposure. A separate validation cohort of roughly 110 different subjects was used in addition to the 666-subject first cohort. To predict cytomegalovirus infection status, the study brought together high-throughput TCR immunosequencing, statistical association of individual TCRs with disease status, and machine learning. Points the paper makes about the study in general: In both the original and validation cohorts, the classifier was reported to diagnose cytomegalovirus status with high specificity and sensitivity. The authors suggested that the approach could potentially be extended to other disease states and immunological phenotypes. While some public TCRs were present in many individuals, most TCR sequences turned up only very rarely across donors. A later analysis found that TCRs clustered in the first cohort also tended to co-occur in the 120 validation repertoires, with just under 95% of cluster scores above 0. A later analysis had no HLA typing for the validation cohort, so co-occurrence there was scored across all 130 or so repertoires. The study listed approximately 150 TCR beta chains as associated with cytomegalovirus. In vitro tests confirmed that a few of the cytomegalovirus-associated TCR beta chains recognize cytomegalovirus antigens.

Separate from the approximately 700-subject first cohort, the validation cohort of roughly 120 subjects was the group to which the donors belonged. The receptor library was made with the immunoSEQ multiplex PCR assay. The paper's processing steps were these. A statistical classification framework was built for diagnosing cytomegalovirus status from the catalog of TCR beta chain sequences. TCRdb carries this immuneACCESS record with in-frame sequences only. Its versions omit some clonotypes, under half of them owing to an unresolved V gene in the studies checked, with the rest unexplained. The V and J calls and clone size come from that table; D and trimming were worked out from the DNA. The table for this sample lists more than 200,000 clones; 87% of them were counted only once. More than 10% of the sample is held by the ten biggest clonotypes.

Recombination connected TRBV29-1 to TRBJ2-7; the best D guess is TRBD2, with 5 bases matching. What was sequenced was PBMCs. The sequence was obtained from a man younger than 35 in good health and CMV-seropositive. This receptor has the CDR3 CSVERSQRGIYEQYF. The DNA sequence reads TGCAGCGTTGAAAGGTCGCAACGGGGAATTTACGAGCAGTACTTC.